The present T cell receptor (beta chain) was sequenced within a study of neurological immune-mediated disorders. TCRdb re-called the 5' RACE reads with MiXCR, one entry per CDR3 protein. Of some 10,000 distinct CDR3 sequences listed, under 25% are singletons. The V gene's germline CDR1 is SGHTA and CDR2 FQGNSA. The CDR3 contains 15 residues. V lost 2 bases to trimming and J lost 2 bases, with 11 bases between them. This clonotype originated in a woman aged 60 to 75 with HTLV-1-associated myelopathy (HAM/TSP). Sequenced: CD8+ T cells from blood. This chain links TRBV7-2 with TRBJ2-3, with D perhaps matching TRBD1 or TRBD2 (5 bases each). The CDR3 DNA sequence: TGTGCCAGCAGCTTAATGGGACGAAACACAGATACGCAGTATTTT. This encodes CASSLMGRNTDTQYF.